This TCR beta chain was captured by sequencing in a study of T cell responses to AZD1222 COVID-19 vaccine. The assay was immunoSEQ multiplex PCR, and TCRdb's table has in-frame clones only and misses some. Of about 100,000 clones detected, approximately 91% appear once; the ten largest clones hold approximately 16%. The CDR3 extends over 14 amino acids. Trimming shortened V by 2 bases and J by 3 bases, and 9 bases separated the two germline ends. Germline V gene data show CDR1 as SGHNT and CDR2 as YENEEA. In regard to this clone: Its target is unknown.

General study findings and limits: The study found Spike-specific TCR breadth and depth rose after two AZD1222 doses. All repertoire sampling was performed exclusively after the peak T cell response. Donors were largely white British and mainly female; clonal diversity was possibly underestimated. Just six people given AZD1222 tested seropositive at baseline.

This sample comprised peripheral blood, obtained on day 0 of AZD1222 vaccination. This TCR was sampled from an adult in good health. V is TRBV11-3 and J is TRBJ2-3, with D perhaps TRBD2 (7 bases). The CDR3 reads CASSLRGGTDTQYF. The CDR3 DNA reads as TGTGCCAGCAGCTTAAGGGGGGGTACAGATACGCAGTATTTT.